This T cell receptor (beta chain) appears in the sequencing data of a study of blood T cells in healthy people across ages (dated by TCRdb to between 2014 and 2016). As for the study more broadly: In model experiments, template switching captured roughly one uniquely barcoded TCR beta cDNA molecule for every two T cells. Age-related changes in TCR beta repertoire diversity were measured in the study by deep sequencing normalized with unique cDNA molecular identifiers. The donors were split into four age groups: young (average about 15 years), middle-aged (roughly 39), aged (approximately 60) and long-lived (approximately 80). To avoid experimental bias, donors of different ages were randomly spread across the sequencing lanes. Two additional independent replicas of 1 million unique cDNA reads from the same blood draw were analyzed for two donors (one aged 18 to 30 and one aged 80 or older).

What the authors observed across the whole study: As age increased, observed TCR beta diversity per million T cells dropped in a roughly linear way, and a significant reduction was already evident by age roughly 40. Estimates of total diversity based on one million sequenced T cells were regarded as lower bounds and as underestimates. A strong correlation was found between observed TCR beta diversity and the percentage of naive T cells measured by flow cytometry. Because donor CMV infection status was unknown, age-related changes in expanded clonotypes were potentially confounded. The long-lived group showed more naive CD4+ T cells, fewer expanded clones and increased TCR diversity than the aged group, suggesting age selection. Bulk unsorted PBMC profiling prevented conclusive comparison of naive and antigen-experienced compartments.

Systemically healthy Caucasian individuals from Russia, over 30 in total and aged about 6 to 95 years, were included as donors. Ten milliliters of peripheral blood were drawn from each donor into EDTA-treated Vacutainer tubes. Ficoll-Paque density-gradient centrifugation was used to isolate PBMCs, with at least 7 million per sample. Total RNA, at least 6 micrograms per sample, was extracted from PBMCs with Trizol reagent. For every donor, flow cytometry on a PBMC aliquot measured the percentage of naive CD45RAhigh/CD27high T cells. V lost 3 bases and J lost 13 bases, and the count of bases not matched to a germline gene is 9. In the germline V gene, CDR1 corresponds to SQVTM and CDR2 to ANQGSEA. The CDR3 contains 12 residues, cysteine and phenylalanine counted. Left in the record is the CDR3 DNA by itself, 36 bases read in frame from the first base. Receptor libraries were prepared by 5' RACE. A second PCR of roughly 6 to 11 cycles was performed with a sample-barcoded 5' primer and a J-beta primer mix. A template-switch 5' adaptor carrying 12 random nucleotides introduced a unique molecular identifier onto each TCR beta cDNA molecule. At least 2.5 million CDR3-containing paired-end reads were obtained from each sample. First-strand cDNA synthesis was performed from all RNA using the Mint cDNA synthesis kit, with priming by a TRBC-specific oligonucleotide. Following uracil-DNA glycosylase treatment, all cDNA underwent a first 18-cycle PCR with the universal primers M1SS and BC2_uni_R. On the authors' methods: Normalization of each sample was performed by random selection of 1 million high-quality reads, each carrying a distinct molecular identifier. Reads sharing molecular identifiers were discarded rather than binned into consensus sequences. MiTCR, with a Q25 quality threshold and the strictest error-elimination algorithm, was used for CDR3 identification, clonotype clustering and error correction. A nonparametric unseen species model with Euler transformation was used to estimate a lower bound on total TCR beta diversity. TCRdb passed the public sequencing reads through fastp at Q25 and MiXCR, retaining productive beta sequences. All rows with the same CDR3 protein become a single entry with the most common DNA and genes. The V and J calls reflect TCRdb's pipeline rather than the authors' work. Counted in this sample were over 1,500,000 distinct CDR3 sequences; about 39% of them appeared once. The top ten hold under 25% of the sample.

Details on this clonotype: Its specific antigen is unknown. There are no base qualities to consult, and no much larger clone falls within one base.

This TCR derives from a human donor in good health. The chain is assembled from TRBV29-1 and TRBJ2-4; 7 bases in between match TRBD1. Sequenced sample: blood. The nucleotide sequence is TGCAGCGTTGAGGGGACAGATTACAAGCAGTACTTC. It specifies CSVEGTDYKQYF.